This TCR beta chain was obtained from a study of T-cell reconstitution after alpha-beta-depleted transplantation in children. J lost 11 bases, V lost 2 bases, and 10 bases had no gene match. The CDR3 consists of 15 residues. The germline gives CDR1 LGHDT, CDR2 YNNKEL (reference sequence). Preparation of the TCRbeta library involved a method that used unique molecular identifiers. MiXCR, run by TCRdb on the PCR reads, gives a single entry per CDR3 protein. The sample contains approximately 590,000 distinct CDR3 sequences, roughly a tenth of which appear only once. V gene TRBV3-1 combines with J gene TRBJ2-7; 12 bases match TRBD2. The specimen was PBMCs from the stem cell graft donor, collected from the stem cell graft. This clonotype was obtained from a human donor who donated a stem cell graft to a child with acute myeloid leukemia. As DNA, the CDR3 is TGTGCCAGCAGCCAACCCTCGCTAGCGGGAGGGTCGAAGTACTTC. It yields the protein CASSQPSLAGGSKYF.